Following are 2 T cell receptor beta chains from one sample sequenced in a study of blood T cell repertoires in COVID-19. The data were produced by immunoSEQ multiplex PCR, yet TCRdb's version contains in-frame clones alone and is incomplete. The sample lists 200,000 to 250,000 clones, approximately 83% seen once, with roughly 2.3% in the top ten. The sequencing sample was made of peripheral blood. All receptors derive from a woman in her fifties or sixties with acute or convalescent COVID-19.

This clone was seen only a few times. The chain is built from TRBV4-3 and TRBJ2-7; maybe TRBD2 (6 bases). V was pared by 3 bases and J by 7 bases, with 16 bases between. The CDR3 totals 14 residues. Germline CDR1 LGHNA, CDR2 YSLEER. The CDR3 loop reads CASSHRDLRWEQYF. CDR3 DNA sequence: TGCGCCAGCAGCCATCGGGACTTGAGATGGGAGCAGTACTTC.

V is TRBV7-9 and J is TRBJ1-3, with D perhaps TRBD1 (6 bases). Between the trimmed V and J ends, which lost 3 bases and 4 bases, there was a span of 10 bases. The CDR3 covers 14 residues. CDR1 is SEHNR and CDR2 is FQNEAQ in the germline V gene (reference sequence). CDR3 loop: CASSLGQAGNTIYF. For the CDR3, the DNA is TGTGCCAGCAGCTTGGGACAAGCCGGAAACACCATATATTTT.